This is a list of T cell receptor beta chains from one sample in a study of PD-1 blockade in classical Hodgkin lymphoma. TCRdb's copy holds only in-frame clones and misses some; the assay was immunoSEQ multiplex PCR. There are roughly 29,000 clones in the sample; 65% to 80% occur only once, and around 0.62% lies in the top ten. Sequencing was performed on CD4+ T cells from blood, taken before the fourth cycle of nivolumab. Receptor source: a human donor with classical Hodgkin lymphoma. The CDR3 runs from the conserved cysteine through the conserved F or W. A D gene is named only where the DNA matches it firmly. Rows give clone size only sometimes, using once, few, many, or a class for an expanded clone.

j_gene | abundance | d_gene | v_gene | CDR3aa | CDR3nt
TRBJ2-3 | - | - | TRBV29-1 | CSAHMGHTQYF | TGCAGCGCACACATGGGGCATACGCAGTATTTT
TRBJ1-5 | - | - | TRBV19 | CASSREGSGNQPQHF | TGTGCCAGTAGTCGAGAGGGGAGTGGTAATCAGCCCCAGCATTTT
TRBJ1-4 | - | - | TRBV7-6 | CASSLFTGPHEKLFF | TGTGCCAGCAGCTTATTTACGGGCCCACATGAAAAACTGTTTTTT
TRBJ2-7 | - | - | TRBV7-9 | CASSASQDKYF | TGTGCCAGCAGCGCCTCACAGGATAAGTACTTC
TRBJ1-1 | - | - | TRBV10-3 | CAIRDAGTEAFF | TGTGCCATCAGAGATGCTGGGACTGAAGCTTTCTTT
TRBJ2-2 | - | - | TRBV19 | CASSHRRQGGSTGELFF | TGTGCCAGTAGTCATCGACGACAGGGAGGTAGCACCGGGGAGCTGTTTTTT
TRBJ1-5 | - | - | TRBV6-6 | CASSWRDQPQHF | TGTGCCAGCAGTTGGCGAGATCAGCCCCAGCATTTT
TRBJ2-2 | - | - | TRBV6-5 | CASKDPLGSGELFF | TGTGCCAGCAAGGACCCTCTCGGGAGCGGGGAGCTGTTTTTT
TRBJ1-4 | - | - | TRBV4-1 | CASSFSREGRGEKLFF | TGCGCCAGCAGCTTTTCCAGAGAGGGGCGGGGGGAAAAACTGTTTTTT
TRBJ1-1 | - | TRBD1 | TRBV19 | CASSTHRDRGNTEAFF | TGTGCCAGTAGTACTCACCGGGACAGGGGGAACACTGAAGCTTTCTTT
TRBJ2-7 | - | TRBD1 | TRBV6-5 | CASSSQGVNEQYF | TGTGCCAGCAGCTCACAGGGGGTCAACGAGCAGTACTTC
TRBJ2-3 | - | - | TRBV15 | CATSREGGLRDTQYF | TGTGCCACCAGCAGAGAAGGCGGGTTGAGAGATACGCAGTATTTT
TRBJ1-4 | - | TRBD1 | TRBV28 | CASSSGTARGKLFF | TGTGCCAGCAGTTCCGGGACAGCCAGGGGAAAACTGTTTTTT
TRBJ2-5 | - | TRBD2 | TRBV7-2 | CASSPPRGVETQYF | TGTGCCAGCAGCCCCCCCCGGGGGGTCGAGACCCAGTACTTC
TRBJ1-6 | few | - | TRBV6-1 | CASSGDIRSYNSPLHF | TGTGCCAGCAGTGGGGACATCCGCTCCTATAATTCACCCCTCCACTTT
TRBJ2-7 | - | TRBD1 | TRBV18 | CASSTDRASYEQYF | TGTGCCAGCTCAACCGACAGGGCGTCCTACGAGCAGTACTTC